This is a list of T cell receptor beta chains from one sample in a study of shared clonotypes between healthy human individuals. TCRdb's table, derived via immunoSEQ multiplex PCR, lists solely in-frame clones and lacks some. The sample has about 2.3 million clones; more than 80% are singletons. Sequencing input: naive CD4+ T cells from PBMCs. The receptors derive from a man younger than 30 in good health. Some clones in this sample may be carry-over from other donors' samples. Both conserved end residues are part of each CDR3. A D gene is named only where the DNA matches it firmly. The listing skips clone size in some rows; elsewhere it reads once, few, many or a size class.

D: -; size: -; J: TRBJ2-2; V: TRBV7-6; DNA: TGTGCCAGCAGCTTAGGAAGCGCTAACACCGGGGAGCTGTTTTTT; CDR3: CASSLGSANTGELFF
D: -; size: -; J: TRBJ2-2; V: TRBV12-5; DNA: TGTGCTAGTGGTTTGAATCCGTTCGGGGAGCTGTTTTTT; CDR3: CASGLNPFGELFF
D: TRBD1; size: -; J: TRBJ1-1; V: TRBV5-1; DNA: TGCGCCAGCAGCTTGATAGACAGGGGAAGCACTGAAGCTTTCTTT; CDR3: CASSLIDRGSTEAFF
D: -; size: -; J: TRBJ1-1; V: TRBV5-1; DNA: TGCGCCAGCAGCTTCGGGACACGGGTGATCATGAACACTGAAGCTTTCTTT; CDR3: CASSFGTRVIMNTEAFF
D: -; size: -; J: TRBJ2-1; V: TRBV5-1; DNA: TGCGCCAGCAGCTTGGAAGAGGACCGCTACAATGAGCAGTTCTTC; CDR3: CASSLEEDRYNEQFF
D: -; size: -; J: TRBJ2-3; V: TRBV7-2; DNA: TGTGCCAGCAGCTCCCCGAGGCTAGTTGCAGATACGCAGTATTTT; CDR3: CASSSPRLVADTQYF
D: -; size: once; J: TRBJ2-7; V: TRBV28; DNA: TGTGCCAGCAGCACGGCCGGGGCAGCGACCTACGAGCAGTACTTC; CDR3: CASSTAGAATYEQYF
D: -; size: -; J: TRBJ1-1; V: TRBV9; DNA: TGTGCCAGCAGCGCGATAGGGGACACTGAAGCTTTCTTT; CDR3: CASSAIGDTEAFF
D: TRBD1; size: -; J: TRBJ1-5; V: TRBV28; DNA: TGTGCCAGCAGTTTACGTGGGATTTACAGGGGAAGCAATCAGCCCCAGCATTTT; CDR3: CASSLRGIYRGSNQPQHF
D: TRBD1; size: -; J: TRBJ2-7; V: TRBV25-1; DNA: TGTGCCAGCAGTCAGGACAGGGGGCGCCCCTACGAGCAGTACTTC; CDR3: CASSQDRGRPYEQYF
D: TRBD1; size: -; J: TRBJ2-7; V: TRBV15; DNA: TGTGCCACCAGCAGAGATGCCAACCGGGACAGTATCTACGAGCAGTACTTC; CDR3: CATSRDANRDSIYEQYF
D: -; size: -; J: TRBJ1-2; V: TRBV28; DNA: TGTGCCAGCAGAACACCGGGGGGCAGCTATGGCTACACCTTC; CDR3: CASRTPGGSYGYTF
D: TRBD2; size: -; J: TRBJ2-3; V: TRBV9; DNA: TGTGCCAGCAGCGTAGCCGGGAGGGCCCCCACAGATACGCAGTATTTT; CDR3: CASSVAGRAPTDTQYF
D: -; size: -; J: TRBJ2-4; V: TRBV4-1; DNA: TGCGCCAGCAGCCGACCCTTAGCCAAAAACATTCAGTACTTC; CDR3: CASSRPLAKNIQYF
D: TRBD1; size: -; J: TRBJ2-3; V: TRBV9; DNA: TGTGCCAGCAGCGTAGGGCGGACAGGGGGCTATACAGATACGCAGTATTTT; CDR3: CASSVGRTGGYTDTQYF
D: -; size: once; J: TRBJ1-2; V: TRBV5-1; DNA: TGCGCCAGCAGCCCGAGAACAGACCTCTATGGCTACACCTTC; CDR3: CASSPRTDLYGYTF
D: -; size: -; J: TRBJ2-5; V: TRBV28; DNA: TGTGCCAGCAGCCTCCCCCATGGACAAGAGACCCAGTACTTC; CDR3: CASSLPHGQETQYF
D: TRBD2; size: -; J: TRBJ2-3; V: TRBV18; DNA: TGTGCCAGCTCACCCCCTTCCGGCCTAGCGGGAGGGCCAGATACGCAGTATTTT; CDR3: CASSPPSGLAGGPDTQYF
D: TRBD1; size: -; J: TRBJ1-4; V: TRBV2; DNA: TGTGCCAGCAGATCTAGACAGGGGAATGAAAAACTGTTTTTT; CDR3: CASRSRQGNEKLFF
D: TRBD1; size: once; J: TRBJ1-5; V: TRBV28; DNA: TGTGCCAGCAGTGAAATACAGGGGTTGAGTCAGCCCCAGCATTTT; CDR3: CASSEIQGLSQPQHF
D: -; size: once; J: TRBJ1-2; V: TRBV6-5; DNA: TGTGCCAGCACCCAAGGGGCTTCTGGCTATGGCTACACCTTC; CDR3: CASTQGASGYGYTF
D: TRBD1; size: once; J: TRBJ2-4; V: TRBV5-6; DNA: TGTGCCAGCAGCCGACAGGGTGGGACCAAAAACATTCAGTACTTC; CDR3: CASSRQGGTKNIQYF
D: -; size: -; J: TRBJ2-3; V: TRBV5-1; DNA: TGCGCCAGCAGCCCCCAGAGCGTTAGGGGGGCAGATACGCAGTATTTT; CDR3: CASSPQSVRGADTQYF
D: -; size: -; J: TRBJ1-5; V: TRBV5-8; DNA: TGTGCCAGCAGCCCCAAGGACAGACTTTATAGCAATCAGCCCCAGCATTTT; CDR3: CASSPKDRLYSNQPQHF
D: TRBD2; size: -; J: TRBJ2-3; V: TRBV9; DNA: TGTGCCAGCAGCGTAGGCGCTAGCGGGAGAGCAGATACGCAGTATTTT; CDR3: CASSVGASGRADTQYF
D: TRBD2; size: -; J: TRBJ2-7; V: TRBV7-2; DNA: TGTGCCAGCAGCTTAAGGTCCGGGAGGATGGACGAGCAGTACTTC; CDR3: CASSLRSGRMDEQYF
D: -; size: -; J: TRBJ2-2; V: TRBV18; DNA: TGTGCCAGCTCACCCCTGATGGGGGCGAACACCGGGGAGCTGTTTTTT; CDR3: CASSPLMGANTGELFF
D: -; size: -; J: TRBJ1-3; V: TRBV28; DNA: TGTGCCAGCTCCATATCGGACTCTGGAAACACCATATATTTT; CDR3: CASSISDSGNTIYF
D: TRBD1; size: -; J: TRBJ2-2; V: TRBV5-4; DNA: TGTGCCAGCAGCCTCCCCGGACAGGGGGTTTACACCGGGGAGCTGTTTTTT; CDR3: CASSLPGQGVYTGELFF
D: TRBD1; size: -; J: TRBJ2-5; V: TRBV6-1; DNA: TGTGCCAGCAGTGAAACACAGGGGAAAGAGACCCAGTACTTC; CDR3: CASSETQGKETQYF
D: -; size: -; J: TRBJ1-2; V: TRBV27; DNA: TGTGCCAGCAGTTTGACGAGGTACAGGACGGATTATAGCGGCTACACCTTC; CDR3: CASSLTRYRTDYSGYTF
D: TRBD1; size: -; J: TRBJ2-5; V: TRBV6-5; DNA: TGTGCCAGCAGTTATGGCCGGGACAGCCCCGAGTACTTC; CDR3: CASSYGRDSPEYF
D: -; size: -; J: TRBJ2-7; V: TRBV30; DNA: TGTGCCTGGAGTGGGTCTGGAATCCAATACGAGCAGTACTTC; CDR3: CAWSGSGIQYEQYF
D: TRBD2; size: -; J: TRBJ2-3; V: TRBV5-1; DNA: TGCGCCAGCAGCCCGGGACTAGCGGGAGAGGTAGATACGCAGTATTTT; CDR3: CASSPGLAGEVDTQYF
D: -; size: -; J: TRBJ1-1; V: TRBV5-1; DNA: TGCGCCAGCAGCTTGGCCAGGGTCCCCGAGGGGACTGAAGCTTTCTTT; CDR3: CASSLARVPEGTEAFF
D: -; size: -; J: TRBJ2-1; V: TRBV7-9; DNA: TGTGCCAGCAGCGAACGCCAAGCTTTCCGGCAGTTCTTC; CDR3: CASSERQAFRQFF